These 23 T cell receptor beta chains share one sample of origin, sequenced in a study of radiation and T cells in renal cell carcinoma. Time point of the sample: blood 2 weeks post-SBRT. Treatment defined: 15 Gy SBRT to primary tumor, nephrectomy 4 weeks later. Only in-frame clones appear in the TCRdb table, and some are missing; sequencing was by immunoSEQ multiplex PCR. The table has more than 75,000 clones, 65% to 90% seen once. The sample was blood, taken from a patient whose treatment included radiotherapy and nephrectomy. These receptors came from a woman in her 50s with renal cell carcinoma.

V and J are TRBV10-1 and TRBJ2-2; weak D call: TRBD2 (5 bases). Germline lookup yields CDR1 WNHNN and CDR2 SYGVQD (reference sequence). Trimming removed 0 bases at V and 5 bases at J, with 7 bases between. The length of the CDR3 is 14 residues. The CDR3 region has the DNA TGCGCCAGCAGTGAGTCAAGCGGTACCGGGGAGCTGTTTTTT. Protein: CASSESSGTGELFF.

CDR3 protein: CASSLDLGAGYTF. CDR3 nucleotides: TGCGCCAGCAGCTTGGACTTGGGAGCCGGCTACACCTTC. The chain has TRBV5-1 and TRBJ1-2; the D is unclear. V was trimmed by 0 bases and J by 8 bases, leaving 11 bases between them. The germline V gene has CDR1 SGHRS and CDR2 YFSETQ. This CDR3 region has 13 residues.

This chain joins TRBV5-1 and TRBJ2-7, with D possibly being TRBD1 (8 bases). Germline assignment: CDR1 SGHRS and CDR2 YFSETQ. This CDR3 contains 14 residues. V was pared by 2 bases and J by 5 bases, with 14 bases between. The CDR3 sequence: CASSLGQGGNEQYF. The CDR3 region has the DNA TGCGCCAGCAGCTTAGGACAGGGAGGGAACGAGCAGTACTTC.

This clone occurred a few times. CDR3 loop: CARSPLTGGNSPLHF. The CDR3 coding sequence is TGTGCCAGAAGTCCTCTTACAGGGGGAAATTCACCCCTCCACTTT. J is TRBJ1-6 and V is TRBV5-3; 8 bases line up with TRBD1. TRBV5-3 is known as an ORF, though its function is uncertain. The CDR3 runs 15 residues. After removal of 5 bases from V and 7 bases from J, the junction contained 8 bases not matched to a gene.

The CDR3 sequence: CASSLVGYEQYF. Here the CDR3 DNA reads TGTGCCAGCAGCTTAGTTGGCTACGAGCAGTACTTC. The V and J genes are TRBV7-8 and TRBJ2-7; D remains unclear. Germline lookup yields CDR1 SGHVS and CDR2 FQNEAQ. V was pared by 1 base and J by 3 bases, with 4 bases between. The CDR3 sequence is 12 residues long.

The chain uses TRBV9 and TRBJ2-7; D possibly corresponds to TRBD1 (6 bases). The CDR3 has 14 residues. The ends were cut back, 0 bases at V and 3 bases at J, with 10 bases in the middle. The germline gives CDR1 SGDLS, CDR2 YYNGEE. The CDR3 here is CASSVGQGFYEQYF. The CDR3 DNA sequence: TGTGCCAGCAGCGTAGGTCAGGGGTTCTACGAGCAGTACTTC.

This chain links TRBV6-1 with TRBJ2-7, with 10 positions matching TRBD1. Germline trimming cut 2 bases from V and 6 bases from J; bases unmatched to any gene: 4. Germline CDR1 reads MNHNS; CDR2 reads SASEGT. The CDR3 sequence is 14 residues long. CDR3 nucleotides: TGTGCCAGCAGTGAACACCGGGACAGGGGCGAGCAGTACTTC. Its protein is CASSEHRDRGEQYF.

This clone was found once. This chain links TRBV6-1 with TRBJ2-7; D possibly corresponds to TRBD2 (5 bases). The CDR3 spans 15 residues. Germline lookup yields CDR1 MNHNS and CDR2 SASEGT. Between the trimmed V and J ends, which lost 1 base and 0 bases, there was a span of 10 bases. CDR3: CASSEVPGSSYEQYF. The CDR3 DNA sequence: TGTGCCAGCAGTGAAGTTCCGGGGAGCTCCTACGAGCAGTACTTC.

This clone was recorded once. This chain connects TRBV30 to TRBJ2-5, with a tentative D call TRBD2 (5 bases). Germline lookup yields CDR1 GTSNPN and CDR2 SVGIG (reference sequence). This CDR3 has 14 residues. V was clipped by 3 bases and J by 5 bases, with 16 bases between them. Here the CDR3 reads CAWSPYTRSETQYF. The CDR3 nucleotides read TGTGCCTGGAGCCCTTACACTAGAAGCGAGACCCAGTACTTC.

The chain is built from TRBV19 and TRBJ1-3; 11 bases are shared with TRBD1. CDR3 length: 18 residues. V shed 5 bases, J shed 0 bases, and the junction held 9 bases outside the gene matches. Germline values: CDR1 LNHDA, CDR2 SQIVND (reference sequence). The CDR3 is CASSPEPGTGGSGNTIYF. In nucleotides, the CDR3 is TGTGCCAGTAGTCCAGAGCCCGGGACAGGGGGCTCTGGAAACACCATATATTTT.

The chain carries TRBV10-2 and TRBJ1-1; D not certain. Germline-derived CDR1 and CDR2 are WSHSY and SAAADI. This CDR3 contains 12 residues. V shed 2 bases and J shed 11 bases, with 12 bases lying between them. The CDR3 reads CASSEKGRRAFF. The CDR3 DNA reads TGCGCCAGCAGTGAGAAGGGCCGGAGGGCTTTCTTT.

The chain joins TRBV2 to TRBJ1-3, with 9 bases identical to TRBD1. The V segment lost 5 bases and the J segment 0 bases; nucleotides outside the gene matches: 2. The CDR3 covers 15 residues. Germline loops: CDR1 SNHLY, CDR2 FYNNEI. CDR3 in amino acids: CASSLDRGSGNTIYF. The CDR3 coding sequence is TGTGCCAGCAGTTTGGACAGGGGCTCTGGAAACACCATATATTTT.

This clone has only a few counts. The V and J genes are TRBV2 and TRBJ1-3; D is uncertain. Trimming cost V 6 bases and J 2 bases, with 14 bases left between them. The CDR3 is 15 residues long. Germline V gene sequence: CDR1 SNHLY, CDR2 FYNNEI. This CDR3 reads CASRSLQAAGNTIYF. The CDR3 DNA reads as TGTGCCAGCAGATCACTCCAGGCTGCTGGAAACACCATATATTTT.

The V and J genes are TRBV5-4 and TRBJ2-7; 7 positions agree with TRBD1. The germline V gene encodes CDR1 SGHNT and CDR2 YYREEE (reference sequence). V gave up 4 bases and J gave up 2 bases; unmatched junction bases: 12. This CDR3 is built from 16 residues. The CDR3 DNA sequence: TGTGCCAGCAGCCAAGCGTGGGGGCAGGGGGCCTACGAGCAGTACTTC. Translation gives CASSQAWGQGAYEQYF.

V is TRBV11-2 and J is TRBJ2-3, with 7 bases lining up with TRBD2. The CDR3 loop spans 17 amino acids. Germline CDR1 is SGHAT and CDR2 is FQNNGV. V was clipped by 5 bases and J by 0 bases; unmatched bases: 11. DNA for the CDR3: TGTGCCAGCAGCCAGGGAAGGCGCGGGAGTAGCACAGATACGCAGTATTTT. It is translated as CASSQGRRGSSTDTQYF.

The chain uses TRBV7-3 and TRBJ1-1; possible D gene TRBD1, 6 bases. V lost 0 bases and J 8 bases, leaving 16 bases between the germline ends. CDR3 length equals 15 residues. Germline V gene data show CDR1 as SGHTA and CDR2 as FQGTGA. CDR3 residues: CASSLTGGTLVEAFF. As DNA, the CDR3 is TGTGCCAGCAGCTTAACGGGAGGGACACTCGTCGAAGCTTTCTTT.

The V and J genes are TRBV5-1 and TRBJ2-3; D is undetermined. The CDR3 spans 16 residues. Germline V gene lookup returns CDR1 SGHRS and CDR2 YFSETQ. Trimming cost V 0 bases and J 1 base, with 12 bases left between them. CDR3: CASSLVPKTGTDTQYF. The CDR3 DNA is TGCGCCAGCAGCTTGGTCCCAAAGACGGGCACAGATACGCAGTATTTT.

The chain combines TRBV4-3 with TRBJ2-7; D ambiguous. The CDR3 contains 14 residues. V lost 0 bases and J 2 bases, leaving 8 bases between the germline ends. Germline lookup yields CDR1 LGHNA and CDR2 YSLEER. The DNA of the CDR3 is TGCGCCAGCAGCCAAGATGGGGAAACCTACGAGCAGTACTTC. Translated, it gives CASSQDGETYEQYF.

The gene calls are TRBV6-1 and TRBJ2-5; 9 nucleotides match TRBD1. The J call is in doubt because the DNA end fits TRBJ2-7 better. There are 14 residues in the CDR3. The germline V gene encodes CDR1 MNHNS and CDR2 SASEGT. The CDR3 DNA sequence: TGTGCCAGCAGTCGGGACAGGGCCTCGCGCGAGCAGTACTTC. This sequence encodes CASSRDRASREQYF.

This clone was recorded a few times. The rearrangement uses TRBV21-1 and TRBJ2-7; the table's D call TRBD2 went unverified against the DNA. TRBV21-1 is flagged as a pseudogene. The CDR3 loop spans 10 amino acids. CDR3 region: CASREFEQYF. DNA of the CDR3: TGTGCCAGCCGCGAGTTCGAGCAGTACTTC.

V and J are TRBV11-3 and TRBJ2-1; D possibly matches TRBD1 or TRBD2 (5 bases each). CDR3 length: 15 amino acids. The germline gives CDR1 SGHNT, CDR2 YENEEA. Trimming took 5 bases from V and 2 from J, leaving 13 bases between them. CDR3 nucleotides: TGTGCCAGCAGCCGGGGCACATCAGCCTACAATGAGCAGTTCTTC. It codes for CASSRGTSAYNEQFF.

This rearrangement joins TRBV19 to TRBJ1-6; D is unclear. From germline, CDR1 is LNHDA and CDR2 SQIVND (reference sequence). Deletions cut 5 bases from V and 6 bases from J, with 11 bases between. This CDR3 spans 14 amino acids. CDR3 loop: CASSPTVTNSPLHF. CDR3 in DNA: TGTGCCAGTAGTCCTACAGTGACTAATTCACCCCTCCACTTT.

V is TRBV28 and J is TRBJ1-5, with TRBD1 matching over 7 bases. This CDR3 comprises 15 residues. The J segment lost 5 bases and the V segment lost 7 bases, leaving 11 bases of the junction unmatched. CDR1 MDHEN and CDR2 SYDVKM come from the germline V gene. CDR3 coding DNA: TGTGCCAGCACCTGGGGGGACAGAACCTATCAGCCCCAGCATTTT. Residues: CASTWGDRTYQPQHF.